These 26 T cell receptor beta chains originate from one sample sequenced in a study of identical twins (dated by TCRdb to between 2015 and 2016). Libraries were made using 5' RACE. The sample was run on an Illumina HiSeq 2000. TCRdb reworked the public reads: Q25 trimming with fastp, MiXCR clone assembly, productive beta chains retained. Each CDR3 protein appears once, grouped with its most common genes and DNA. This sample gives about 190,000 distinct CDR3 sequences in total; about a sixth of them show up just once. Less than 45% of the sample rests with the top ten. This same sample was also part of a study on T cells expressing NK-cell markers.

Sequencing used CD8+ T cells sorted from blood. Source of these receptors: a woman under 30 in good health.

This clonotype was seen more than once but under ten times. The chain recombines TRBV7-9 with TRBJ2-7; 10 bases fit TRBD2. Germline V gene data show CDR1 as SEHNR and CDR2 as FQNEAQ (reference sequence). The CDR3 length is 15 residues. The ends lost 4 bases at V and 0 bases at J; junction bases unmatched: 3. The DNA for the CDR3 is TGTGCCAGCAGCTCGGGGACTAGCGACTCCTACGAGCAGTACTTC. Translated: CASSSGTSDSYEQYF.

This clonotype occurred a few times. The chain is built from TRBV14 and TRBJ2-2; 9 bases line up with TRBD1. Germline CDR1 reads SGHDN; CDR2 reads FVKESK. The J segment lost 6 bases and the V segment lost 0 bases, leaving 14 bases of the junction unmatched. The CDR3 sequence is 19 residues long. CDR3 nucleotide sequence: TGTGCCAGCAGCCAAGATGCCCGGATCTTAGGGACAGGGTCCGGGGAGCTGTTTTTT. Encoded protein: CASSQDARILGTGSGELFF.

The J gene is TRBJ2-2, the V gene TRBV10-3, with D maybe TRBD2 (5 bases). Germline CDR1 is ENHRY and CDR2 is SYGVKD. The ends were cut back, 4 bases at V and 0 bases at J, with 9 bases in the middle. The CDR3 runs 15 residues. The CDR3 DNA reads TGTGCCATCAGTGGCGGGTCTTCGAACACCGGGGAGCTGTTTTTT. This codes for CAISGGSSNTGELFF.

This chain joins TRBV10-1 and TRBJ2-7; perhaps D is TRBD1 or TRBD2 (5 bases each). CDR1 and CDR2 from the germline V gene are WNHNN and SYGVQD (reference sequence). V was clipped by 6 bases and J by 5 bases, with 14 bases between them. The length of the CDR3 is 13 residues. The CDR3 sequence: CASRPGTENEQYF. The CDR3 bases are TGCGCCAGCAGACCCGGGACCGAGAACGAGCAGTACTTC.

This clonotype has just a few counts. V and J are TRBV7-8 and TRBJ2-4; D is tentatively TRBD1 or TRBD2 (5 bases each). V was clipped by 6 bases and J by 1 base, with 25 bases between them. In germline, CDR1 is SGHVS, CDR2 FQNEAQ. CDR3 length: 19 residues. This chain's CDR3 is CASSHGTVLIRGAKNIQYF. DNA for the CDR3: TGTGCCAGCAGTCATGGGACCGTTCTAATTAGAGGGGCCAAAAACATTCAGTACTTC. The full variable domain, its missing parts supplied by reference TRBV7-8 and TRBJ2-4, is GAGVSQSPRYKVAKRGQDVALRCDPISGHVSLFWYQQALGQGPEFLTYFQNEAQLDKSGLPSDRFFAERPEGSVSTLKIQRTQQEDSAVYLCASSHGTVLIRGAKNIQYFGAGTRLSVL.

V and J are TRBV29-1 and TRBJ1-1; D unresolved. The CDR3 consists of 11 residues. Trimming removed 4 bases at V and 8 bases at J, with 11 bases between. Germline CDR1 is SQVTM and CDR2 is ANQGSEA. The CDR3 DNA follows: TGCAGCGTTGGTGTGTCAGGCGAAGCTTTCTTT. Translating gives CSVGVSGEAFF.

This clonotype was seen a handful of times. The genes are TRBV3-1 and TRBJ2-1; TRBD2 agrees at 8 bases. The CDR3 extends over 16 amino acids. Germline V gene data show CDR1 as LGHDT and CDR2 as YNNKEL (reference sequence). Trimming cost V 0 bases and J 4 bases; bases outside gene matches: 5. CDR3 amino acids: CASSQDGGGSYNEQFF. CDR3 nucleotide sequence: TGTGCCAGCAGCCAAGATGGCGGGGGGTCTTACAATGAGCAGTTCTTC.

In this sample, this clonotype turned up a few times. The chain uses TRBV6-5 and TRBJ2-2; no definite D call. The V end lost 0 bases, the J end lost 4 bases, and 9 bases lay between the germline ends. There are 15 residues in the CDR3. Germline V gives CDR1 MNHEY, CDR2 SVGAGI. CDR3 amino acids: CASSYSAVGTGELFF. The CDR3 bases are TGTGCCAGCAGTTACTCGGCGGTGGGCACCGGGGAGCTGTTTTTT.

This clonotype was counted only a few times. The V call is TRBV27, the J call TRBJ2-1; TRBD2 matches at 9 bases. Germline V gene lookup returns CDR1 MNHEY and CDR2 SMNVEV (reference sequence). The CDR3 has 15 amino acids. The V gene end was trimmed by 5 bases and the J gene end by 12 bases; junction bases not matched to a gene: 14. The CDR3 coding sequence is TGTGCCAGCAGTCTAGGGGTTAGCGGGGGCTCCAGGCAGTTCTTC. Translated, it gives CASSLGVSGGSRQFF.

This clonotype occurred many times. This chain links TRBV3-1 with TRBJ2-7, with no clear D. V was clipped by 2 bases and J by 4 bases, with 12 bases between them. CDR1 is LGHDT and CDR2 is YNNKEL in the germline V gene (reference sequence). The CDR3 consists of 14 residues. For the CDR3, the DNA is TGTGCCAGCAGCCAAACATACCGCCGATACGAGCAGTACTTC. It is translated as CASSQTYRRYEQYF.

The rearrangement joins TRBV3-1 to TRBJ1-6; D uncertain. Trimming took off 0 bases at V and 7 bases at J, with 4 bases between the two ends. The CDR3 is made up of 13 amino acids. The germline V gene has CDR1 LGHDT and CDR2 YNNKEL (reference sequence). The CDR3 sequence is CASSQDLNSPLHF. The CDR3 region has the DNA TGTGCCAGCAGCCAAGACTTAAATTCACCCCTCCACTTT.

This chain connects TRBV7-6 to TRBJ2-1; D gene uncertain. V lost 2 bases and J lost 8, with 13 bases in between. The CDR3 totals 14 residues. Looked up from germline, CDR1 is SGHVS and CDR2 is FNYEAQ. Here the CDR3 reads CASSLFPGSDEQFF. The DNA for the CDR3 is TGTGCCAGCAGCTTATTTCCGGGTTCTGATGAGCAGTTCTTC.

This chain uses TRBV7-3 with TRBJ2-7; D might be TRBD1 (7 bases). The CDR3 is 15 amino acids. The germline V and J ends were trimmed by 4 bases and 6 bases, with 19 bases remaining between them. From germline, CDR1 is SGHTA and CDR2 FQGTGA. The CDR3 DNA is TGTGCCAGCAGCTCAACGGCAGGGGGGTTCAGCGAGCAGTACTTC. This translates into CASSSTAGGFSEQYF.

The rearrangement joins TRBV3-1 to TRBJ1-1, with D tentatively TRBD1 (6 bases). This CDR3 region has 15 residues. V was pared by 4 bases and J by 4 bases, with 16 bases between. Germline-derived CDR1 and CDR2 are LGHDT and YNNKEL (reference sequence). This CDR3 reads CASSLSPGGGTEAFF. The CDR3 DNA follows: TGTGCCAGCAGCCTAAGCCCGGGGGGCGGCACTGAAGCTTTCTTT. The variable domain in full, completed from reference TRBV3-1 and TRBJ1-1, reads DTAVSQTPKYLVTQMGNDKSIKCEQNLGHDTMYWYKQDSKKFLKIMFSYNNKELIINETVPNRFSPKSPDKAHLNLHINSLELGDSAVYFCASSLSPGGGTEAFFGQGTRLTVV.

This clonotype was counted ten times or more. V and J are TRBV11-2 and TRBJ1-1; a possible D gene is TRBD1 (5 bases). CDR1 is SGHAT and CDR2 is FQNNGV in the germline V gene. The CDR3 contains 12 residues. Trimming stripped 1 base from V and 5 bases from J, with 5 bases between. CDR3: CASSLGQTEAFF. The CDR3, as DNA: TGTGCCAGCAGCTTAGGACAGACTGAAGCTTTCTTT. Filled out from reference TRBV11-2 and TRBJ1-1, the complete variable domain reads EAGVAQSPRYKIIEKRQSVAFWCNPISGHATLYWYQQILGQGPKLLIQFQNNGVVDDSQLPKDRFSAERLKGVDSTLKIQPAKLEDSAVYLCASSLGQTEAFFGQGTRLTVV.

The chain employs TRBV19 and TRBJ2-7; TRBD2 agrees at 8 bases. The junction had 10 bases not matched to a gene; V was cut back by 7 bases and J by 5 bases. This CDR3 is built from 14 residues. The germline gives CDR1 LNHDA, CDR2 SQIVND (reference sequence). For the CDR3, the DNA is TGTGCCAGTACCGCCTCAGCGGGGGCTCACGAGCAGTACTTC. Protein product: CASTASAGAHEQYF.

This clonotype has just a few counts. This chain links TRBV20-1 with TRBJ1-1, with a possible D match to TRBD1 (5 bases). From germline, CDR1 is DFQATT and CDR2 SNEGSKA (reference sequence). Trimming took 3 bases from V and 6 from J, leaving 11 bases between them. This CDR3 region has 12 residues. CDR3 region: CSARGPSAEAFF. The CDR3 nucleotides are TGCAGTGCTAGGGGACCGAGCGCTGAAGCTTTCTTT.

The rearrangement joins TRBV4-3 to TRBJ2-3; tentatively, D is TRBD2 (6 bases). CDR3 length equals 14 residues. Germline lookup yields CDR1 LGHNA and CDR2 YSLEER. V lost 0 bases, J lost 2 bases, and 6 bases lay in between. Here the CDR3 DNA reads TGCGCCAGCAGCCAAGAGGACTACACAGATACGCAGTATTTT. Translation gives CASSQEDYTDTQYF.

This rearrangement joins TRBV2 to TRBJ2-2; D might be TRBD1 (6 bases). V was pared by 4 bases and J by 6 bases, with 12 bases between. The CDR3 sequence is 14 residues long. The germline V gene has CDR1 SNHLY and CDR2 FYNNEI. The CDR3 is CASSGTDSAGELFF. CDR3 coding DNA: TGTGCCAGCAGTGGCACGGACAGTGCCGGGGAGCTGTTTTTT. The full variable domain, completed using reference TRBV2 and TRBJ2-2, is EPEVTQTPSHQVTQMGQEVILRCVPISNHLYFYWYRQILGQKVEFLVSFYNNEISEKSEIFDDQFSVERPDGSNFTLKIRSTKLEDSAMYFCASSGTDSAGELFFGEGSRLTVL.

The chain is built from TRBV7-6 and TRBJ1-2; 7 bases agree with TRBD1. V was pared by 4 bases and J by 7 bases, with 9 bases of the junction left unmatched. The CDR3 spans 14 residues. CDR1 is SGHVS and CDR2 is FNYEAQ in the germline V gene. The CDR3 sequence: CASSYPDRVGGYTF. The CDR3 DNA follows: TGTGCCAGCAGCTACCCAGACAGGGTGGGTGGCTACACCTTC.

This clonotype was observed a handful of times. V and J are TRBV7-9 and TRBJ2-5, with 8 bases lining up with TRBD2. Germline assignment: CDR1 SEHNR and CDR2 FQNEAQ (reference sequence). The CDR3 runs to 15 residues. V was pared by 6 bases and J by 2 bases, with 8 bases of the junction left unmatched. In nucleotides, the CDR3 is TGTGCCAGCAGGATAGAGAGCGGGGGACAAGAGACCCAGTACTTC. Translating gives CASRIESGGQETQYF.

The chain is built from TRBV7-2 and TRBJ2-3; D possibly corresponds to TRBD2 (6 bases). Germline V gives CDR1 SGHTA, CDR2 FQGNSA. The CDR3 loop spans 16 amino acids. Trimming removed 6 bases at V and 6 bases at J, with 22 bases between. The CDR3 sequence is CASRPRDSHFGDTQYF. The CDR3 DNA is TGTGCCAGCAGGCCTCGGGACTCTCATTTTGGGGATACGCAGTATTTT.

This clonotype was counted only a few times. The chain combines TRBV7-9 with TRBJ2-4; 7 bases line up with TRBD1. The CDR3 spans 16 residues. V trimming: 5 bases; J trimming: 4 bases; junction bases outside the gene matches: 11. Germline V CDR1 and CDR2: SEHNR, FQNEAQ (reference sequence). The CDR3 coding sequence is TGTGCCAGCAGCCCTACCCAGACAGGGTCGAAAAACATTCAGTACTTC. Translated: CASSPTQTGSKNIQYF.

This clonotype was seen more than once but under ten times. The chain joins TRBV29-1 to TRBJ2-7; D perhaps matches TRBD1 (5 bases). Germline V gives CDR1 SQVTM, CDR2 ANQGSEA. The CDR3 contains 13 residues. V shed 1 base and J shed 7 bases, with 14 bases lying between them. The DNA for the CDR3 is TGCAGCGTTGAAGGCGCAGGGCAGGGAGAGCAGTACTTC. Translation: CSVEGAGQGEQYF.

This clonotype occurred a few times. The chain uses TRBV29-1 and TRBJ1-1; tentatively, D is TRBD1 (5 bases). The V gene's germline CDR1 is SQVTM and CDR2 ANQGSEA. The CDR3 sequence is 13 residues long. Trimming removed 5 bases from V and 6 bases from J, with 16 bases in between. The CDR3 coding sequence is TGCAGCGTTCGTTGGGGGGAATCAGCTGAAGCTTTCTTT. Protein sequence: CSVRWGESAEAFF. Full variable domain (rest looked up from reference TRBV29-1 and TRBJ1-1): SAVISQKPSRDICQRGTSLTIQCQVDSQVTMMFWYRQQPGQSLTLIATANQGSEATYESGFVIDKFPISRPNLTFSTLTVSNMSPEDSSIYLCSVRWGESAEAFFGQGTRLTVV.

The rearrangement links TRBV29-1 to TRBJ2-7; D is perhaps TRBD2 (5 bases). CDR3 length equals 13 residues. CDR1 is SQVTM, CDR2 ANQGSEA, per germline. The ends were cut back, 6 bases at V and 2 bases at J, with 14 bases in the middle. The CDR3: CSVAGPGTYEQYF. CDR3 DNA sequence: TGCAGCGTCGCCGGACCGGGGACCTACGAGCAGTACTTC.